The next 5 T cell receptor beta chains were all read from a single sample in a study of regulatory T cells in long-lasting Graves disease. Documented time point: newly diagnosed GD, antithyroid drugs for less than 3 months. PBMC-extracted RNA yielded the TCR library. CDR3 regions were amplified by Arm-PCR using iRepertoire HTBI primers to build TCR beta libraries. One entry per CDR3 protein, called by TCRdb with MiXCR from the multiplex PCR reads. The sample shows some 250,000 distinct CDR3 sequences, around 20% of them seen only once. Sequenced here: peripheral blood mononuclear cells (PBMCs), sampled at new diagnosis, from a patient treated with antithyroid drugs. Receptors originate from a female donor with Graves disease.

This chain uses TRBV28 with TRBJ2-1, with TRBD1 as a possible D gene (7 bases). From germline, CDR1 is MDHEN and CDR2 SYDVKM. Trimming stripped 5 bases from V and 6 bases from J, with 20 bases between. The CDR3 spans 16 residues. The CDR3 nucleotides read TGTGCCAGCAGTCCAGCAGGAGGGGGCGCAGTCAATGAGCAGTTCTTC. It is translated as CASSPAGGGAVNEQFF.

This clonotype was seen many times. The rearrangement links TRBV9 to TRBJ2-7, with 8 bases identical to TRBD2. Losses at the gene ends were 3 bases for V and 5 bases for J; bases not matched to a gene: 7. Germline-derived CDR1 and CDR2 are SGDLS and YYNGEE. CDR3 length: 14 amino acids. The CDR3 loop reads CASSGSGSGNEQYF. The CDR3 nucleotides are TGTGCCAGCAGCGGGAGCGGGAGCGGAAACGAGCAGTACTTC.

This clonotype was counted at least ten times. The chain links TRBV7-2 to TRBJ2-7; no firm D call. The V gene's germline CDR1 is SGHTA and CDR2 FQGNSA. V was pared by 1 base and J by 2 bases, with 3 bases between. CDR3 length equals 12 residues. CDR3 region: CASSLVAYEQYF. The CDR3 coding sequence is TGTGCCAGCAGCTTAGTCGCCTACGAGCAGTACTTC.

A remark on this clonotype: A far more abundant clone sits one base away, making this likely a read error. This chain connects TRBV7-2 to TRBJ2-5, with D possibly matching TRBD2 (6 bases). The germline V and J ends were trimmed by 8 bases and 7 bases, with 20 bases remaining between them. This CDR3 region has 14 residues. Germline CDR1 and CDR2: SGHTA and FQGNSA. CDR3 region: CASSPSPIGGTQYF. DNA of the CDR3: TGTGCCAGCTCACCGAGCCCTATCGGGGGGACCCAGTACTTC.

The genes are TRBV11-2 and TRBJ2-7, with 8 bases matching TRBD1. This CDR3 has 15 residues. In germline, CDR1 is SGHAT, CDR2 FQNNGV. Germline trimming cut 5 bases from V and 7 bases from J; bases unmatched to any gene: 13. The CDR3 here is CASSTGQGRAGEQYF. DNA of the CDR3: TGTGCCAGCAGCACCGGACAGGGAAGGGCCGGGGAGCAGTACTTC.